Listed below are T cell receptor beta chains from one sample, sequenced in a study of T-cell memory formation after mild COVID-19. TCRdb fed the 5' RACE reads into MiXCR, producing one record per CDR3 protein. The sample yields just under 550,000 distinct CDR3 sequences, just over 20% seen once. Sequencing was done on a sample of PBMCs or a T cell subset sorted from them (not recorded which). Every receptor here comes from an adult woman who had mild COVID-19 (a few samples of this study predate the infection). Cell type and time point are not known. The CDR3 runs from the conserved cysteine through the conserved F or W. The order of the fields is clone size, D gene, V gene, J gene, CDR3 protein. A D gene is named only where the DNA matches it firmly. Expanded clones are given a class, and other clones once, few, many or no size at all.

few	TRBD1	TRBV12-3/TRBV12-4	TRBJ1-5	CASSTGGLDQPQHF
.	.	TRBV5-1	TRBJ2-5	CASSLAGIPAEYF
.	.	TRBV5-5	TRBJ1-4	CASSSTGLNEKLFF
once	.	TRBV12-3/TRBV12-4	TRBJ2-1	CASSWANEQFF
few	.	TRBV10-3	TRBJ2-5	CATGDTIIGGETQYF
many	.	TRBV6-6	TRBJ2-1	CASSRLGNEQFF
.	.	TRBV7-9	TRBJ2-5	CASSVGSGNQETQYF
few	TRBD2	TRBV5-5	TRBJ2-5	CASTRTSGGAGQETQYF
few	.	TRBV5-1	TRBJ2-2	CASSGGETGTSNTGELFF
.	TRBD1	TRBV7-6	TRBJ1-1	CASSEGQGSAEAFF
.	TRBD2	TRBV5-1	TRBJ2-1	CASSLGRLAGGSYNEQFF